This T cell receptor beta chain was identified in a study of tumor-infiltrating lymphocytes in primary liver carcinoma. Germline V gene data show CDR1 as SGHRS and CDR2 as YFSETQ. The V end lost 3 bases, the J end lost 5 bases, and 11 bases lay between the germline ends. This CDR3 is 13 amino acids long. Starting from 500 ng of total RNA, TCR beta cDNA was produced with a primer in the constant region. TCR beta libraries came from three nested multiplex PCR rounds using slightly modified ARM-PCR. In the first two PCR rounds, TRBV1-TRBV30 forward primers were paired with a C-beta reverse primer, and each round lasted roughly 10 cycles. TCRdb reprocessed the multiplex PCR reads via MiXCR and lists one record per CDR3 protein. The data hold about 120,000 distinct CDR3 sequences, with around 65% observed a single time. In this sample, this clonotype turned up once. A much larger clone lies a single base off, so this may be a read error.

From unsorted bulk tissue weighing roughly 17-31 mg, DNA and RNA were co-extracted. This chain connects TRBV5-1 to TRBJ2-5; D remains unclear. Sequencing was performed on tumor-adjacent normal liver tissue. This clonotype was sampled from a woman aged 55-70 years with primary liver carcinoma and hepatitis B virus infection. The CDR3 region is CASSYWKDETQYF. In nucleotides, the CDR3 is TGCGCCAGCAGCTACTGGAAAGACGAGACCCAGTACTTC.